The T cell receptor beta chain described here comes from a study of metastatic and nonmetastatic thyroid tumors. About the research overall: Repertoires from malignant and benign thyroid patients were compared across blood and tumor or nodule tissue.

The CDR3 is made up of 13 amino acids. Looked up from germline, CDR1 is SSHAT and CDR2 is FNYEAQ (reference sequence). Thyroid surgery was preceded by no treatment in any patient. Original analysis: Clinicopathological groups of papillary thyroid cancer showed CDR3 differences that were used to build a distant-metastasis classifier. TCRdb reprocessed the PCR reads using MiXCR. TCRdb assigned the V and J calls; the authors' analysis was not used. The sample consists of some 86,000 clones, around 12% of them appearing once. Points from the study as a whole: Versus benign nodules, malignant thyroid tumors reportedly had significantly higher TCR beta diversity, in blood and tumor.

This clone was observed a handful of times. Its antigen is unidentified. This may come from a read error, since a much larger clone is one base off. The clonotype comes from a female donor with papillary thyroid cancer or a benign thyroid nodule (not recorded which). Some clones in this sample may be carry-over from other donors' samples. The V gene is TRBV7-7, the J gene TRBJ1-2; 9 nucleotides match TRBD1. The sample consisted of tumor tissue. The CDR3 coding sequence is TGTGCTAGCGGCCAGGGACAGGGTTATGGCTACACCTTC. Its protein product is CASGQGQGYGYTF.